This T cell receptor (beta chain) was found in a study of response to subunit inactivated influenza vaccine. General observations from the study: Only a handful of new T cells, the authors suggested, are recruited with each seasonal influenza vaccination.

The ends lost 7 bases at V and 0 bases at J; junction bases unmatched: 15. CDR1 and CDR2 (germline): WSHSY, SAAADI. CDR3 size: 19 residues. TCRdb re-called the RT-PCR reads through MiXCR, storing one row per CDR3 protein. The sample consists of 300,000 to 350,000 distinct CDR3 sequences, 20% to 25% of them appearing once. Note on this clonotype: Its specificity is unknown.

Material: PBMCs from blood, obtained about 20 months after vaccination. The origin of this receptor is a man between 50 and 75 years old who received an inactivated influenza vaccine. This chain joins TRBV10-2 and TRBJ2-1; 10 nucleotides line up with TRBD2. The chain's CDR3 is CASKEPWSSGGTSYNEQFF. The DNA for the CDR3 is TGCGCCAGCAAGGAGCCGTGGAGTAGCGGGGGGACCTCCTACAATGAGCAGTTCTTC.